The source of this T cell receptor beta chain is a study of T cell repertoires in cytomegalovirus infection. TCRdb redid the calling of the reads with MiXCR, one entry per CDR3 protein. The repertoire holds about 460,000 distinct CDR3 sequences, with approximately 10% as singletons. Material: PBMCs. This TCR was recovered from a human donor in good health (CMV status not recorded). Some clones in this sample may be carry-over from other donors' samples.

In DNA form, the CDR3 reads TGTGCCAGTAGTATTGGCAGTGTGAACACTGAAGCTTTCTTT. Its translation: CASSIGSVNTEAFF. The chain carries TRBV19 and TRBJ1-1; no definite D call. Germline loops: CDR1 LNHDA, CDR2 SQIVND (reference sequence). CDR3 length: 14 amino acids. Trimming took 3 bases from V and 0 from J, leaving 8 bases between them.